A selection of T cell receptor beta chains follows, all from one sample in a study of beta chain features in type 1 diabetes. TCRdb's copy holds only in-frame clones and misses some; the assay was immunoSEQ multiplex PCR. Altogether just under 150,000 clones are present, over 9.5% being singletons, with the ten largest covering about 1.3%. The sequenced sample consisted of naive CD4+ T cells from blood. The receptors were sampled from a man aged 18 to 29 in good health. The CDR3 runs from the conserved cysteine through the conserved F or W. Fields, in order: D gene, clone size, J gene, V gene, CDR3 length, CDR3 protein, CDR3 DNA. A D gene is named only where the DNA matches it firmly. Clone size is not always given. Where it is, it says once, few, many or a class for expanded clones.

d_call: TRBD2
clone_size: .
j_call: TRBJ2-1
v_call: TRBV4-2
cdr3_length: 15
cdr3_aa: CASSQGLADYNEQFF
cdr3_nt: TGTGCCAGCAGCCAAGGGCTAGCGGACTACAATGAGCAGTTCTTC

d_call: .
clone_size: .
j_call: TRBJ1-2
v_call: TRBV6-5
cdr3_length: 15
cdr3_aa: CASSYEGQGNYGYTF
cdr3_nt: TGTGCCAGCAGTTACGAGGGTCAAGGGAACTATGGCTACACCTTC

d_call: TRBD1
clone_size: many
j_call: TRBJ1-1
v_call: TRBV29-1
cdr3_length: 12
cdr3_aa: CSVHAGGTEAFF
cdr3_nt: TGCAGCGTTCATGCAGGGGGCACTGAAGCTTTCTTT

d_call: TRBD2
clone_size: few
j_call: TRBJ2-5
v_call: TRBV28
cdr3_length: 15
cdr3_aa: CASSLAAGGLETQYF
cdr3_nt: TGTGCCAGCAGTTTGGCAGCGGGGGGGCTGGAGACCCAGTACTTC

d_call: TRBD1
clone_size: .
j_call: TRBJ2-7
v_call: TRBV6-5
cdr3_length: 14
cdr3_aa: CASSLRGQSYEQYF
cdr3_nt: TGTGCCAGCAGTCTGAGGGGACAGAGCTACGAGCAGTACTTC

d_call: TRBD1
clone_size: few
j_call: TRBJ2-5
v_call: TRBV2
cdr3_length: 15
cdr3_aa: CASRDPGQGQETQYF
cdr3_nt: TGTGCCAGCAGAGATCCGGGACAGGGACAAGAGACCCAGTACTTC

d_call: .
clone_size: .
j_call: TRBJ1-1
v_call: TRBV7-2
cdr3_length: 15
cdr3_aa: CASTPSHAPNTEAFF
cdr3_nt: TGTGCCAGCACCCCTAGCCACGCCCCGAACACTGAAGCTTTCTTT

d_call: .
clone_size: few
j_call: TRBJ2-3
v_call: TRBV10-2
cdr3_length: 15
cdr3_aa: CASSERRGLEDTQYF
cdr3_nt: TGCGCCAGCAGTGAGCGGCGGGGGCTCGAGGATACGCAGTATTTT

d_call: .
clone_size: .
j_call: TRBJ1-5
v_call: TRBV5-4
cdr3_length: 15
cdr3_aa: CASRVGTHSNQPQHF
cdr3_nt: TGTGCCAGCAGAGTCGGGACACATAGCAATCAGCCCCAGCATTTT

d_call: .
clone_size: few
j_call: TRBJ2-3
v_call: TRBV7-3
cdr3_length: 13
cdr3_aa: CASSLSGTDTQYF
cdr3_nt: TGTGCCAGCAGCTTATCAGGCACAGATACGCAGTATTTT

d_call: .
clone_size: .
j_call: TRBJ1-2
v_call: TRBV2
cdr3_length: 15
cdr3_aa: CASSELARGDYGYTF
cdr3_nt: TGTGCCAGCAGTGAATTGGCCAGGGGAGACTATGGCTACACCTTC

d_call: .
clone_size: few
j_call: TRBJ1-1
v_call: TRBV18
cdr3_length: 14
cdr3_aa: CASSLGGKNTEAFF
cdr3_nt: TGTGCCAGCTCACTGGGGGGGAAGAACACTGAAGCTTTCTTT

d_call: TRBD1
clone_size: few
j_call: TRBJ2-7
v_call: TRBV11-1
cdr3_length: 15
cdr3_aa: CASSREGTASYEQYF
cdr3_nt: TGTGCCAGCAGCCGAGAAGGGACAGCGTCCTACGAGCAGTACTTC

d_call: TRBD2
clone_size: many
j_call: TRBJ2-3
v_call: TRBV7-2
cdr3_length: 17
cdr3_aa: CASSLVRGAGIRDTQYF
cdr3_nt: TGTGCCAGCAGCTTAGTAAGGGGAGCGGGGATTAGAGATACGCAGTATTTT

d_call: TRBD2
clone_size: .
j_call: TRBJ2-7
v_call: TRBV5-6
cdr3_length: 16
cdr3_aa: CASSLWSGGSPYEQYF
cdr3_nt: TGTGCCAGCAGCTTGTGGAGCGGGGGATCACCCTACGAGCAGTACTTC

d_call: TRBD1
clone_size: few
j_call: TRBJ2-1
v_call: TRBV4-3
cdr3_length: 18
cdr3_aa: CASSQEHIAGQGDNEQFF
cdr3_nt: TGCGCCAGCAGCCAAGAGCATATAGCGGGACAGGGGGACAATGAGCAGTTCTTC

d_call: .
clone_size: few
j_call: TRBJ2-2
v_call: TRBV6-5
cdr3_length: 13
cdr3_aa: CASRELLAGELFF
cdr3_nt: TGTGCCAGCAGAGAACTCCTGGCCGGGGAGCTGTTTTTT

d_call: .
clone_size: .
j_call: TRBJ2-5
v_call: TRBV19
cdr3_length: 13
cdr3_aa: CASKDRRQETQYF
cdr3_nt: TGTGCCAGTAAGGACAGACGTCAAGAGACCCAGTACTTC

d_call: TRBD2
clone_size: .
j_call: TRBJ2-3
v_call: TRBV5-5
cdr3_length: 15
cdr3_aa: CASLLAGGSTDTQYF
cdr3_nt: TGTGCCAGCCTCCTAGCGGGGGGGTCCACAGATACGCAGTATTTT

d_call: TRBD1
clone_size: .
j_call: TRBJ2-4
v_call: TRBV30
cdr3_length: 16
cdr3_aa: CAWSVRDSIAKNIQYF
cdr3_nt: TGTGCCTGGAGTGTACGGGACAGCATAGCCAAAAACATTCAGTACTTC

d_call: TRBD2
clone_size: .
j_call: TRBJ2-2
v_call: TRBV28
cdr3_length: 16
cdr3_aa: CASSRLAGINTGELFF
cdr3_nt: TGTGCCAGCAGTCGACTAGCGGGGATTAACACCGGGGAGCTGTTTTTT

d_call: TRBD1
clone_size: few
j_call: TRBJ2-2
v_call: TRBV19
cdr3_length: 14
cdr3_aa: CASSGDRVTGELFF
cdr3_nt: TGTGCCAGTAGTGGGGACAGGGTTACCGGGGAGCTGTTTTTT

d_call: TRBD1
clone_size: few
j_call: TRBJ1-4
v_call: TRBV18
cdr3_length: 14
cdr3_aa: CASSPGQGAEKLFF
cdr3_nt: TGTGCCAGCTCACCAGGGCAGGGGGCTGAAAAACTGTTTTTT

d_call: .
clone_size: few
j_call: TRBJ2-3
v_call: TRBV7-2
cdr3_length: 13
cdr3_aa: CASAVTYTDTQYF
cdr3_nt: TGTGCCAGCGCTGTTACCTACACAGATACGCAGTATTTT

d_call: .
clone_size: .
j_call: TRBJ2-5
v_call: TRBV29-1
cdr3_length: 15
cdr3_aa: CSVGGWASVGETQYF
cdr3_nt: TGCAGCGTTGGGGGATGGGCTAGCGTGGGGGAGACCCAGTACTTC

d_call: TRBD2
clone_size: .
j_call: TRBJ2-1
v_call: TRBV7-9
cdr3_length: 14
cdr3_aa: CASSSGGQVNEQFF
cdr3_nt: TGTGCCAGCAGTTCGGGGGGTCAAGTGAATGAGCAGTTCTTC